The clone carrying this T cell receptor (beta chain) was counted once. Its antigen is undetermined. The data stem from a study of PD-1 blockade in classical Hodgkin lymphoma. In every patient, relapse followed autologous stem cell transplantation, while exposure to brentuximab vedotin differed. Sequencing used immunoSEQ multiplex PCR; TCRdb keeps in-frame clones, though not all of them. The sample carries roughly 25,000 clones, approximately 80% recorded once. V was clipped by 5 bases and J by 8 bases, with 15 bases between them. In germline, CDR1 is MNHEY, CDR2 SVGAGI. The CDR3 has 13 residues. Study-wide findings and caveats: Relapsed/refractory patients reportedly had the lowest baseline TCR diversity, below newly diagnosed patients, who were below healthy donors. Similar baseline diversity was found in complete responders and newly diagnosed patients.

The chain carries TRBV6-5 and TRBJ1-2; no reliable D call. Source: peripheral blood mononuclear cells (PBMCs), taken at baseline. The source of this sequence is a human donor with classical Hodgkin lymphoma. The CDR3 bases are TGTGCCAGCAGTCCCAGAAATACAGAGGGCTACACCTTC. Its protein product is CASSPRNTEGYTF.